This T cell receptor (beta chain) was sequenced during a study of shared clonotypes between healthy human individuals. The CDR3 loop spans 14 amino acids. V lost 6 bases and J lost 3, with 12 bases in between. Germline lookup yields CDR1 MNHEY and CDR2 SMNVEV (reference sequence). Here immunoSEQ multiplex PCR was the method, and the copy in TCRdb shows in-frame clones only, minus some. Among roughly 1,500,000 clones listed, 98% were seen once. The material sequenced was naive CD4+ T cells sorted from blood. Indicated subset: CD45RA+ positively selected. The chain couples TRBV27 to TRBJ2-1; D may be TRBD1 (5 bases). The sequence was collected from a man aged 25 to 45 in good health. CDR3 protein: CASRGDSIYNEQFF. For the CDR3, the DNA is TGTGCCAGCAGAGGGGATAGCATCTACAATGAGCAGTTCTTC.